Only a few counts were recorded for the clone carrying this TCR beta chain. This CDR3 contains 13 residues. Per the germline V gene, CDR1 is SGHRS and CDR2 is YFSETQ. Trimming took off 5 bases at V and 5 bases at J, with 13 bases between the two ends. The record originates from a study of blood T cell repertoires in COVID-19. Study summary: The analysed material was cDNA or gDNA that came from T cells, B-cell-depleted T cells, or PBMCs.

Authors' methods: Estimates of nucleated cell counts were drawn from the amplification of reference gene primers. The assay was immunoSEQ multiplex PCR, and TCRdb's table has in-frame clones only and misses some. That table furnishes V, J and clone size, whereas the DNA furnished D and trimming. Here the sample spans 20,000 to 30,000 clones, 75% to 85% being singletons. The receptor comes from a human donor in a cohort sampled during active COVID-19. V gene TRBV5-1 combines with J gene TRBJ2-5; TRBD1 might be the D (6 bases). Sequencing was carried out using peripheral blood. CDR3 in amino acids: CASRSTGSETQYF. In DNA form, the CDR3 reads TGCGCCAGCAGATCCACAGGGAGTGAGACCCAGTACTTC.